The 20 T cell receptor beta chains below come from one sample, sequenced in a study of blood T cells in healthy people across ages. Combining a sample-barcoded 5' primer with a J-beta primer mix, a second PCR ran for roughly 6 to 12 cycles. TCRdb itself ran the 5' RACE reads through MiXCR, one entry per CDR3 protein. The data contain around 1,000,000 distinct CDR3 sequences, around 27% of them singletons. The sample also formed part of further work on T cells of mothers and their children.

Sequencing was carried out using blood. The receptors derive from a girl aged 2 to 9 in good health.

This clonotype has only a few counts. The chain uses TRBV4-1 and TRBJ2-5; 7 bases map to TRBD2. The J call is uncertain, as TRBJ2-7 better fits the DNA end. This CDR3 is built from 21 residues. Germline CDR1 reads MGHRA; CDR2 reads YSYEKL. CDR3 protein: CASSQDPSGTMLYRLVNEQYF. The CDR3 region has the DNA TGCGCCAGCAGCCAAGATCCGTCCGGGACTATGCTGTATAGGTTGGTGAACGAGCAGTACTTC.

This clonotype was seen many times. V is TRBV12-3 or TRBV12-4 and J is TRBJ2-5, with TRBD2 identical over 7 bases. The CDR3 is 14 amino acids. Trimming at V came to 6 bases and at J to 1 base, leaving 5 bases not matched to a gene. CDR3 in amino acids: CASSFSGSQETQYF. CDR3 DNA sequence: TGTGCCAGCAGCTTTAGCGGGTCCCAAGAGACCCAGTACTTC.

The chain has TRBV5-1 and TRBJ2-1; TRBD1 matches at 7 bases. Germline CDR1 and CDR2: SGHRS and YFSETQ. The CDR3 contains 13 residues. Losses at the gene ends were 6 bases for V and 3 bases for J; bases not matched to a gene: 3. This CDR3 reads CASTRQGYNEQFF. In DNA, the CDR3 is TGCGCCAGCACTAGACAGGGCTACAATGAGCAGTTCTTC.

The rearrangement uses TRBV12-3 or TRBV12-4 and TRBJ2-7, with 9 bases lining up with TRBD2. With 5 bases clipped from V and 5 bases from J, the junction kept 10 bases outside the gene matches. The CDR3 totals 15 residues. This CDR3 reads CASSASSGARDEQYF. DNA for the CDR3: TGTGCCAGCAGTGCCTCTAGCGGGGCGAGGGACGAGCAGTACTTC.

This rearrangement joins TRBV20-1 to TRBJ1-4; D gene unclear. CDR3 length: 11 residues. Germline CDR1 is DFQATT and CDR2 is SNEGSKA (reference sequence). The V end was cut by 6 bases, the J end by 8 bases, with 10 bases between. The CDR3 protein is CSAGKGEKLFF. DNA for the CDR3: TGCAGTGCCGGGAAAGGCGAAAAACTGTTTTTT.

V gene TRBV5-1 combines with J gene TRBJ2-2; TRBD2 aligns across 8 bases. V was clipped by 3 bases and J by 4 bases; unmatched bases: 5. CDR1 and CDR2 from the germline V gene are SGHRS and YFSETQ. The CDR3 covers 15 residues. The CDR3 nucleotides read TGCGCCAGCAGCTCCGGGGGGGGATCCACCGGGGAGCTGTTTTTT. As protein: CASSSGGGSTGELFF.

V usage is TRBV7-2 and J usage is TRBJ1-2, with D possibly matching TRBD1 (6 bases). Trimming shortened V by 4 bases and J by 4 bases, and 10 bases separated the two germline ends. This CDR3 has 13 amino acids. Germline assignment: CDR1 SGHTA and CDR2 FQGNSA. The CDR3 is CASSWGALYGYTF. The CDR3 DNA is TGTGCCAGCAGCTGGGGGGCCCTCTATGGCTACACCTTC.

The sample holds one count of this clonotype. J is TRBJ2-5 and V is TRBV7-2, with D possibly TRBD2 on 6 matching bases. V was clipped by 2 bases and J by 7 bases, with 11 bases between them. This CDR3 is built from 13 residues. In germline, CDR1 is SGHTA, CDR2 FQGNSA. The CDR3 here is CASSLRLGGTQYF. CDR3 nucleotide sequence: TGTGCCAGCAGCTTAAGGCTGGGGGGGACCCAGTACTTC.

The V call is TRBV7-2, the J call TRBJ2-5; TRBD2 agrees at 13 bases. Trimming at V came to 6 bases and at J to 5 bases, leaving 6 bases not matched to a gene. Germline-derived CDR1 and CDR2 are SGHTA and FQGNSA. The CDR3 covers 15 residues. The CDR3 loop is CASRWTSGSEETQYF. The CDR3 bases are TGTGCCAGCAGATGGACTAGCGGGAGTGAGGAGACCCAGTACTTC. Full variable domain (rest looked up from reference TRBV7-2 and TRBJ2-5): GAGVSQSPSNKVTEKGKDVELRCDPISGHTALYWYRQSLGQGLEFLIYFQGNSAPDKSGLPSDRFSAERTGGSVSTLTIQRTQQEDSAVYLCASRWTSGSEETQYFGPGTRLLVL.

V gene TRBV20-1 combines with J gene TRBJ2-5; 9 bases are shared with TRBD2. V gave up 3 bases and J gave up 2 bases; unmatched junction bases: 19. The germline gives CDR1 DFQATT, CDR2 SNEGSKA (reference sequence). The CDR3 runs 19 residues. Here the CDR3 reads CSASAHEKRGAIAQETQYF. In nucleotides, the CDR3 is TGCAGTGCTAGTGCTCATGAAAAGCGGGGGGCCATAGCTCAAGAGACCCAGTACTTC.

CDR3 coding DNA: TGCGCCAGCAGCCAAGCCGGGTTGTGGGGCTACACCTTC. This translates into CASSQAGLWGYTF. This chain joins TRBV4-3 and TRBJ1-2, with unresolved D. V was shortened by 1 base and J by 8 bases, with 11 bases between the two germline ends. Germline CDR1 is LGHNA and CDR2 is YSLEER. CDR3 length: 13 residues.

This clonotype was observed a few times. The rearrangement links TRBV9 to TRBJ1-1; a weak D match, TRBD1 (6 bases). V shed 4 bases and J shed 5 bases, with 18 bases lying between them. The CDR3 covers 15 residues. Looked up from germline, CDR1 is SGDLS and CDR2 is YYNGEE. The CDR3: CASSPSFPGATEAFF. DNA for the CDR3: TGTGCCAGCAGCCCTTCCTTTCCGGGGGCGACTGAAGCTTTCTTT. Full variable domain (missing parts from reference TRBV9 and TRBJ1-1): DSGVTQTPKHLITATGQRVTLRCSPRSGDLSVYWYQQSLDQGLQFLIQYYNGEERAKGNILERFSAQQFPDLHSELNLSSLELGDSALYFCASSPSFPGATEAFFGQGTRLTVV.

The chain employs TRBV29-1 and TRBJ1-2; the D is unclear. The V gene's germline CDR1 is SQVTM and CDR2 ANQGSEA. CDR3 length: 15 residues. Trimming stripped 0 bases from V and 0 bases from J, with 11 bases between. The CDR3 nucleotides are TGCAGCGTTGAAGATCTCCAGGTCCCTAACTATGGCTACACCTTC. Its protein is CSVEDLQVPNYGYTF. The full variable domain, completed using reference TRBV29-1 and TRBJ1-2, is SAVISQKPSRDICQRGTSLTIQCQVDSQVTMMFWYRQQPGQSLTLIATANQGSEATYESGFVIDKFPISRPNLTFSTLTVSNMSPEDSSIYLCSVEDLQVPNYGYTFGSGTRLTVV.

The rearrangement joins TRBV29-1 to TRBJ2-5; D possibly corresponds to TRBD1 (6 bases). The end of the DNA is better explained by TRBJ2-7, so the J call may be wrong. Germline CDR1 SQVTM, CDR2 ANQGSEA. The CDR3 length is 10 residues. CDR3 amino acids: CSVGDNEQYF. CDR3 DNA sequence: TGCAGCGTTGGGGACAACGAGCAGTACTTC.

The gene calls are TRBV4-3 and TRBJ2-5; possible D gene TRBD2, 6 bases. The V end lost 1 base, the J end lost 2 bases, and 14 bases lay between the germline ends. The length of the CDR3 is 16 residues. Germline values: CDR1 LGHNA, CDR2 YSLEER. The CDR3 DNA reads TGCGCCAGCAGCCAAGGTGGGGGGTACAGACAAGAGACCCAGTACTTC. Translation: CASSQGGGYRQETQYF.

The genes are TRBV29-1 and TRBJ2-5, with 11 positions matching TRBD1. The end of the DNA aligns better with TRBJ2-1, so the J call may be wrong. This CDR3 spans 12 amino acids. Germline V CDR1 and CDR2: SQVTM, ANQGSEA. In nucleotides, the CDR3 is TGCAGCGCCGGACAGGGGGCGTATGAGCAGTTCTTC. This encodes CSAGQGAYEQFF.

The chain joins TRBV29-1 to TRBJ2-1; D gene uncertain. The J call may not be correct, given that the DNA end is closer to TRBJ2-7. Germline CDR1 is SQVTM and CDR2 is ANQGSEA. The CDR3 totals 11 residues. The CDR3 sequence is CSVVQTYEQYF. The CDR3 coding sequence is TGCAGCGTTGTGCAGACCTACGAGCAGTACTTC.

This clonotype was found a few times. The gene calls are TRBV28 and TRBJ2-5, with D uncertain. The last part of the DNA fits TRBJ2-1 better; the J call may be wrong. CDR1 and CDR2 from the germline V gene are MDHEN and SYDVKM. There are 12 residues in the CDR3. CDR3 nucleotide sequence: TGTGCCAGCAGTCCCATTTGGAATGAGCAGTTCTTC. It is translated as CASSPIWNEQFF.

Only a few counts were recorded for this clonotype. For the CDR3, the DNA is TGCGCCAGCAGCCAAGATAGAGGGGCATGGGTCTCGAACTATGGCTACACCTTC. This translates into CASSQDRGAWVSNYGYTF. The chain couples TRBV4-3 to TRBJ1-2, with TRBD1 as a possible D gene (5 bases). Trimming pared 0 bases from V and 2 bases from J, leaving 19 bases between. From germline, CDR1 is LGHNA and CDR2 YSLEER. The CDR3 contains 18 residues.

A few counts support this clonotype. This chain joins TRBV7-9 and TRBJ2-1; 13 bases are a match to TRBD2. Germline V gene sequence: CDR1 SEHNR, CDR2 FQNEAQ (reference sequence). Losses at the gene ends were 4 bases for V and 0 bases for J; bases not matched to a gene: 9. The CDR3 is made up of 19 amino acids. The CDR3 here is CASSYVLAGGPNSYNEQFF. In DNA, the CDR3 is TGTGCCAGCAGCTACGTACTAGCGGGGGGGCCTAACTCCTACAATGAGCAGTTCTTC. Combining the CDR3 with reference TRBV7-9 and TRBJ2-1 gives the whole variable domain DTGVSQNPRHKITKRGQNVTFRCDPISEHNRLYWYRQTLGQGPEFLTYFQNEAQLEKSRLLSDRFSAERPKGSFSTLEIQRTEQGDSAMYLCASSYVLAGGPNSYNEQFFGPGTRLTVL.